This T cell receptor beta chain was sequenced in a study of cytomegalovirus exposure and HLA in healthy donors. PCR was performed using 60 Vbeta and 13 Jbeta primers. The assay was immunoSEQ multiplex PCR, and TCRdb's table has in-frame clones only and misses some. The sample lists around 100,000 clones, roughly 80% occurring once. This clone was counted between two and nine times. Its cognate antigen is unknown. CDR1 is LNHDA, CDR2 SQIVND, per germline (reference sequence). J lost 4 bases, V lost 3 bases, and 7 bases had no gene match. This CDR3 has 16 amino acids. General study points: An observed cluster of highly shared sequence variants was recorded as a likely sequencing artifact. According to a later analysis, most TCR beta chains associated with CMV appeared HLA-restricted. Later work found that TCR association rates differed between HLA loci; DRB1 had the most and HLA-C the fewest.

The source of this sequence is a man in his fifties in good health and CMV-seropositive. Input material: PBMCs. The rearrangement uses TRBV19 and TRBJ2-3; 10 nucleotides agree with TRBD1. In DNA form, the CDR3 reads TGTGCCAGTAGTATCCCCCCTGGACAGGGGGCAGATACGCAGTATTTT. Its protein product is CASSIPPGQGADTQYF.